This TCR beta chain was retrieved from a study of shared clonotypes between healthy human individuals. For this clone: Other DNA variants within this sample encode the same CDR3.

An even split of each subset's genomic DNA across several immunoSEQ plates was performed. It was 300 ng DNA, 25,000 to 35,000 T cell genomes, that went into each replicate PCR of unsorted PBMC. Sequencing used immunoSEQ multiplex PCR; TCRdb keeps in-frame clones, though not all of them. The sample contains 530,000 or so clones, roughly 85% of which appear only once. Germline CDR1 is MNHEY and CDR2 is SVGAGI. The CDR3 spans 12 residues. Deletions cut 5 bases from V and 3 bases from J, with 7 bases between. About 100 million PBMCs supplied genomic DNA for unsorted samples. The sequencing input was PBMCs. The chain has TRBV6-5 and TRBJ1-1; tentative D call: TRBD1 (6 bases). The origin of this receptor is a woman between 40 and 50 years old in good health. Some clones in this sample may be carry-over from other donors' samples. CDR3 region: CASSQGYTEAFF. The CDR3, as DNA: TGTGCCAGCAGTCAGGGGTACACTGAAGCTTTCTTT.